This paragraph reports one TCR beta chain. Its antigen is currently unknown. Germline trimming cut 5 bases from V and 3 bases from J; bases unmatched to any gene: 7. CDR1 and CDR2 (germline): KGHSH, LQKENI. CDR3 size: 15 residues. Chemo-refractory metastatic non-small-cell lung cancer patients received focal radiation with ipilimumab CTLA-4 blockade. This entry belongs to a study of radiotherapy plus CTLA-4 blockade in lung cancer. Points from the study as a whole: The best prediction of response reportedly came from early blood T cell clone dynamics, with interferon-beta.

The protocol was immunoSEQ multiplex PCR, while the TCRdb copy is restricted to in-frame clones and leaves out a portion. Of tens of thousands of clones listed, about 80% are singletons. This TCR derives from a human donor with non-small cell lung cancer who had a complete response to radiotherapy plus ipilimumab. The material sequenced was peripheral blood, taken from a patient treated with radiotherapy plus ipilimumab. The chain is built from TRBV18 and TRBJ2-1; TRBD1 matches 7 bases. The CDR3 is CASSVTGTDYNEQFF. CDR3 bases: TGTGCCAGCTCAGTCACCGGGACAGACTACAATGAGCAGTTCTTC.